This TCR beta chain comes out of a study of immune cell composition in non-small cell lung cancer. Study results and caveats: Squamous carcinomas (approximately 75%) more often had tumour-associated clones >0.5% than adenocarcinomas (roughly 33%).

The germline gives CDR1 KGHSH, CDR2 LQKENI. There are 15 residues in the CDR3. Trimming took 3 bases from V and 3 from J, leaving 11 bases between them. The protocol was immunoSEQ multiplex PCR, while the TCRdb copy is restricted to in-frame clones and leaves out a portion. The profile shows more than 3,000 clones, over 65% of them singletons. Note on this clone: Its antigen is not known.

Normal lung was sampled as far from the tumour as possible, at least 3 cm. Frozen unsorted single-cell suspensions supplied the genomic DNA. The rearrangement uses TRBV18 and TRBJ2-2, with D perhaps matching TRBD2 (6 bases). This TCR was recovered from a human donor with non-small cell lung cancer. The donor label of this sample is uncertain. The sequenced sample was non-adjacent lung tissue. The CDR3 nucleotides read TGTGCCAGCTCACCTATTGCGGGACACACCGGGGAGCTGTTTTTT. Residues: CASSPIAGHTGELFF.